Listed here are 9 T cell receptor beta chains from one sample, sequenced in a study of CD8+ T cells in alopecia areata. RNA, once extracted, was reverse transcribed into cDNA for use as the sequencing template. Repertoires were generated with immunoSEQ multiplex PCR, while TCRdb's copy carries only in-frame clones and drops some. The table shows over 150,000 clones, with roughly three fifths occurring only once. The sample's treatment: oral pan-JAK inhibitor, 5-10 mg twice daily. The source was CD8+ T cells sorted from blood, collected at week 24, from a patient treated with tofacitinib. The receptors stem from a human donor with alopecia areata.

This sequence joins TRBV27 and TRBJ2-7; no clear D gene. Germline loops: CDR1 MNHEY, CDR2 SMNVEV (reference sequence). Trimming shortened V by 6 bases and J by 3 bases, and 9 bases separated the two germline ends. The CDR3 loop spans 12 amino acids. Here the CDR3 reads CASSITGYEQYF. CDR3 sequence (DNA): TGTGCCAGCAGCATAACCGGCTACGAGCAGTACTTC.

The chain has TRBV30 and TRBJ1-1; no clear D. The CDR3 sequence is 12 residues long. The V end lost 5 bases, the J end lost 3 bases, and 10 bases lay between the germline ends. In germline, CDR1 is GTSNPN, CDR2 SVGIG (reference sequence). The CDR3 nucleotides are TGTGCCTGGGGGTGGGGTGACACTGAAGCTTTCTTT. This encodes CAWGWGDTEAFF.

This clone has a handful of counts. The chain links TRBV5-6 to TRBJ2-3; maybe TRBD2 (5 bases). Germline CDR1 SGHDT, CDR2 YYEEEE. CDR3 length: 14 amino acids. V was cut by 2 bases and J by 4 bases, with 11 bases left in between. For the CDR3, the DNA is TGTGCCAGCAGCTTTGGACTGGCATCAGATACGCAGTATTTT. It codes for CASSFGLASDTQYF.

The rearrangement links TRBV4-1 to TRBJ1-5, with 8 bases fitting TRBD1. This CDR3 has 13 residues. Germline V lookup: CDR1 MGHRA, CDR2 YSYEKL. J was trimmed by 7 bases and V by 4 bases; bases with no gene match: 3. The CDR3 DNA reads TGCGCCAGCAGCCCCAGGGGGCCCCAGCCCCAGCATTTT. Translating it yields CASSPRGPQPQHF.

This chain links TRBV7-2 with TRBJ2-1; D ambiguous. Germline assignment: CDR1 SGHTA and CDR2 FQGNSA. The CDR3 runs to 14 residues. V lost 7 bases and J lost 3, with 13 bases in between. CDR3 amino acids: CASTEDGYYNEQFF. The CDR3 DNA is TGTGCCAGCACCGAGGACGGATACTACAATGAGCAGTTCTTC.

This clone came up a few times. V and J are TRBV29-1 and TRBJ2-7; D possibly corresponds to TRBD2 (6 bases). The CDR3 runs 13 residues. Germline CDR1 and CDR2: SQVTM and ANQGSEA. In nucleotides, the CDR3 is TGCAGTTATCAAGCGGGCGGGGAGCTCGAGCAGTACTTC. It yields the protein CSYQAGGELEQYF.

A single count supports this clone. The V gene is TRBV30, the J gene TRBJ2-7; 7 nucleotides agree with TRBD2. V gave up 6 bases and J gave up 5 bases; unmatched junction bases: 7. This CDR3 spans 12 amino acids. CDR1 and CDR2 from the germline V gene are GTSNPN and SVGIG (reference sequence). The CDR3 DNA follows: TGTGCCTGCTCGGGGGGAGGCCACGAGCAGTACTTC. It yields the protein CACSGGGHEQYF.

The chain links TRBV5-6 to TRBJ2-7; D is unresolved. Germline V gene lookup returns CDR1 SGHDT and CDR2 YYEEEE. Trimming shortened V by 0 bases and J by 2 bases, and 9 bases separated the two germline ends. This CDR3 contains 14 residues. CDR3 region: CASSLGQITYEQYF. CDR3 sequence (DNA): TGTGCCAGCAGCTTGGGGCAGATTACCTACGAGCAGTACTTC.

CDR3 DNA: TGTGCCAGCAGTGAAATGATCCAGACCCCCTACGAGCAGTACTTC. Translation gives CASSEMIQTPYEQYF. The rearrangement joins TRBV2 to TRBJ2-7, with no clear D. Germline CDR1 SNHLY, CDR2 FYNNEI. Trimming left V 2 bases short and J 2 bases short, with 13 bases between. This CDR3 has 15 amino acids.